These 14 T cell receptor beta chains were sequenced from one sample in a study of monozygotic twins with cystic fibrosis. TCRdb's table, derived via immunoSEQ multiplex PCR, lists solely in-frame clones and lacks some. Counted here are approximately 20,000 clones, around 98% occurring once; the ten biggest clones make up 0.12% to 0.15%. The sample comprised blood. Source of these receptors: a girl between 5 and 17 years old with cystic fibrosis.

V usage is TRBV9 and J usage is TRBJ1-5; D is unclear. Germline V gene data show CDR1 as SGDLS and CDR2 as YYNGEE. CDR3 length equals 17 residues. With 5 bases removed from V and 0 bases from J, the gap between germline ends came to 18 bases. CDR3 DNA sequence: TGTGCCAGCAGTGATCTATTAGAGGGCTATAGCAATCAGCCCCAGCATTTT. Encoded protein: CASSDLLEGYSNQPQHF.

The chain recombines TRBV9 with TRBJ2-7; perhaps D is TRBD1 or TRBD2 (5 bases each). CDR3 size: 14 residues. Germline V gene sequence: CDR1 SGDLS, CDR2 YYNGEE. Trimming pared 4 bases from V and 3 bases from J, leaving 14 bases between. The CDR3 spells CASSPGTVDYEQYF. The CDR3 nucleotides read TGTGCCAGCAGCCCGGGGACCGTGGACTACGAGCAGTACTTC. Full variable domain (remainder filled in from reference TRBV9 and TRBJ2-7): DSGVTQTPKHLITATGQRVTLRCSPRSGDLSVYWYQQSLDQGLQFLIQYYNGEERAKGNILERFSAQQFPDLHSELNLSSLELGDSALYFCASSPGTVDYEQYFGPGTRLTVT.

The CDR3 protein is CASNYRRGPRTLNYGYTF. As DNA, the CDR3 is TGTGCCAGCAACTACCGGCGGGGGCCCCGCACTTTAAACTATGGCTACACCTTC. The chain joins TRBV28 to TRBJ1-2; D possibly corresponds to TRBD1 (6 bases). CDR3 length equals 18 residues. Germline CDR1 is MDHEN and CDR2 is SYDVKM. Trimming took 7 bases from V and 2 from J, leaving 26 bases between them.

The chain combines TRBV14 with TRBJ1-1; D might be TRBD1 (6 bases). CDR3 length equals 16 residues. V was clipped by 0 bases and J by 3 bases, with 14 bases between them. Per germline, CDR1 SGHDN and CDR2 FVKESK. The CDR3 sequence is CASSQDYTGWDTEAFF. The CDR3 DNA is TGTGCCAGCAGCCAAGATTATACAGGGTGGGACACTGAAGCTTTCTTT.

The chain employs TRBV14 and TRBJ1-4; possibly TRBD1 for D (6 bases). This CDR3 has 13 residues. V was clipped by 4 bases and J by 8 bases, with 11 bases between them. In germline, CDR1 is SGHDN, CDR2 FVKESK. The CDR3 is CASSLSGTEKLFF. DNA of the CDR3: TGTGCCAGCAGCCTGAGCGGGACAGAAAAACTGTTTTTT.

The genes are TRBV7-6 and TRBJ2-7, with 7 bases fitting TRBD1. Germline CDR1 is SGHVS and CDR2 is FNYEAQ. The CDR3 is 15 amino acids. After removal of 5 bases from V and 2 bases from J, the junction contained 9 bases not matched to a gene. The CDR3 nucleotides are TGTGCCAGCAGCATCGAAAGGGACAGCACCTACGAGCAGTACTTC. It codes for CASSIERDSTYEQYF.

The rearrangement links TRBV28 to TRBJ2-2; maybe TRBD1 (7 bases). CDR1 is MDHEN, CDR2 SYDVKM, per germline. Trimming cost V 3 bases and J 7 bases, with 9 bases left between them. The CDR3 sequence is 13 residues long. CDR3 residues: CASSFQGGGELFF. The CDR3 nucleotides read TGTGCCAGCAGTTTTCAGGGGGGCGGGGAGCTGTTTTTT.

The V call is TRBV6-1, the J call TRBJ2-7; 9 bases agree with TRBD2. The CDR3 spans 15 residues. Germline trimming cut 6 bases from V and 2 bases from J; bases unmatched to any gene: 8. CDR1 MNHNS and CDR2 SASEGT come from the germline V gene. For the CDR3, the DNA is TGTGCCAGCAGAGTTATTCTAGCGGGGACCTACGAGCAGTACTTC. Translated, it gives CASRVILAGTYEQYF.

The chain links TRBV7-2 to TRBJ2-7; D unclear. The V end lost 1 base, the J end lost 7 bases, and 5 bases lay between the germline ends. The CDR3 covers 11 residues. CDR1 SGHTA and CDR2 FQGNSA come from the germline V gene. CDR3 coding DNA: TGTGCCAGCAGCTTAGGGGCAGAGCAGTACTTC. Translated: CASSLGAEQYF.

The chain employs TRBV5-4 and TRBJ2-1, with 7 bases identical to TRBD1. J gave up 5 bases and V 4 bases, and 12 bases lay outside the gene matches. This CDR3 comprises 16 residues. The germline V gene has CDR1 SGHNT and CDR2 YYREEE (reference sequence). CDR3 protein: CASSQKNRGAHNEQFF. DNA for the CDR3: TGTGCCAGCAGCCAAAAAAACAGGGGAGCTCACAATGAGCAGTTCTTC.

This rearrangement joins TRBV4-2 to TRBJ2-3; perhaps TRBD2 as D (5 bases). CDR1 and CDR2 (germline): LGHNA, YNFKEQ. The ends were cut back, 1 base at V and 0 bases at J, with 11 bases in the middle. The CDR3 has 16 amino acids. CDR3 DNA: TGTGCCAGCAGCCAAGCGACGGGAACTAGCACAGATACGCAGTATTTT. This gives the protein CASSQATGTSTDTQYF.

The J gene is TRBJ1-2, the V gene TRBV28; D gene ambiguous. The V gene's germline CDR1 is MDHEN and CDR2 SYDVKM. The CDR3 contains 12 residues. V was cut by 8 bases and J by 3 bases, with 10 bases left in between. CDR3 DNA sequence: TGTGCCAGCTTAGGTTTGGACTATGGCTACACCTTC. Its protein is CASLGLDYGYTF.

The chain is built from TRBV5-1 and TRBJ2-1; D uncertain. V was shortened by 3 bases and J by 6 bases, with 10 bases between the two germline ends. The CDR3 extends over 13 amino acids. Germline V gives CDR1 SGHRS, CDR2 YFSETQ. The CDR3, as DNA: TGCGCCAGCAGCTCCGACACGGGCAATGAGCAGTTCTTC. This codes for CASSSDTGNEQFF.

The V gene is TRBV25-1, the J gene TRBJ2-7; TRBD2 aligns across 9 bases. The junction had 14 bases not matched to a gene; V was cut back by 4 bases and J by 4 bases. This CDR3 has 17 residues. Germline-derived CDR1 and CDR2 are MGHDK and SYGVNS. The DNA for the CDR3 is TGTGCCAGCAGTGGCCCCGGGAGTTGCGGGAGGGCTTACGAGCAGTACGTC. Translating gives CASSGPGSCGRAYEQYV.